This is a list of T cell receptor beta chains from one sample in a study of shared T cell receptors in the human thymus. Assay: immunoSEQ multiplex PCR; the TCRdb copy retains only in-frame clones and omits some. Counted here are approximately 760,000 clones, around 85% occurring once; the ten biggest clones make up more than 0.008%. These same records also appear under a second study, on human thymus T cells.

The sequenced sample consisted of thymocytes. Source of these receptors: a girl less than two years old with a congenital heart defect. The CDR3 runs from the conserved cysteine through the conserved F or W. D genes are given only for firm matches. Clone size, where shown, is once, few, many, or a class for clones that have expanded.

J gene: TRBJ1-2; clone size: -; V gene: TRBV6-5; D gene: -; CDR3 protein: CASSNRYGYTF; CDR3 DNA: TGTGCCAGCAGTAACAGATATGGCTACACCTTC
J gene: TRBJ2-3; clone size: -; V gene: TRBV28; D gene: TRBD2; CDR3 protein: CASSRRLAGGLSTDTQYF; CDR3 DNA: TGTGCCAGCAGCCGCCGACTAGCGGGGGGCCTTAGCACAGATACGCAGTATTTT
J gene: TRBJ1-1; clone size: -; V gene: TRBV11-2; D gene: TRBD1; CDR3 protein: CASRAGTGITSQHTEAFF; CDR3 DNA: TGTGCCAGCAGAGCTGGGACAGGGATCACTTCACAACACACTGAAGCTTTCTTT
J gene: TRBJ2-7; clone size: -; V gene: TRBV5-8; D gene: TRBD1; CDR3 protein: CASSLARAVQGETYEQYF; CDR3 DNA: TGTGCCAGCAGCTTGGCCAGGGCGGTCCAGGGGGAGACGTACGAGCAGTACTTC
J gene: TRBJ1-5; clone size: -; V gene: TRBV28; D gene: -; CDR3 protein: CASGALRCVKDQPQHF; CDR3 DNA: TGTGCCAGCGGGGCATTACGTTGTGTTAAGGATCAGCCCCAGCATTTT
J gene: TRBJ2-7; clone size: -; V gene: TRBV9; D gene: -; CDR3 protein: CASSPRTALSSYEQYF; CDR3 DNA: TGTGCCAGCAGCCCGCGGACAGCCCTAAGCTCCTACGAGCAGTACTTC
J gene: TRBJ1-2; clone size: -; V gene: TRBV10-2; D gene: -; CDR3 protein: CASSEFQGGNGYTF; CDR3 DNA: TGCGCCAGCAGTGAGTTCCAGGGCGGGAATGGCTACACCTTC
J gene: TRBJ1-1; clone size: -; V gene: TRBV27; D gene: -; CDR3 protein: CASSLRGHSSGMNTEAFF; CDR3 DNA: TGTGCCAGCAGTTTAAGGGGACACTCCTCCGGGATGAACACTGAAGCTTTCTTT
J gene: TRBJ1-1; clone size: -; V gene: TRBV19; D gene: -; CDR3 protein: CASSMGGMRNTEAFF; CDR3 DNA: TGTGCCAGTAGTATGGGGGGGATGCGGAACACTGAAGCTTTCTTT
J gene: TRBJ1-1; clone size: once; V gene: TRBV6-1; D gene: -; CDR3 protein: CASDSAEQGPEAFF; CDR3 DNA: TGTGCCAGCGACTCTGCAGAGCAAGGCCCTGAAGCTTTCTTT
J gene: TRBJ2-7; clone size: -; V gene: TRBV9; D gene: -; CDR3 protein: CASSVAEWSSRSYEQYF; CDR3 DNA: TGTGCCAGCAGCGTAGCCGAGTGGAGTTCCCGCTCCTACGAGCAGTACTTC
J gene: TRBJ1-2; clone size: -; V gene: TRBV20-1; D gene: TRBD1; CDR3 protein: CSAEGAVGYTF; CDR3 DNA: TGCAGTGCAGAGGGGGCAGTTGGCTACACCTTC
J gene: TRBJ2-3; clone size: -; V gene: TRBV7-9; D gene: TRBD1; CDR3 protein: CASSLGTGPSTDTQYF; CDR3 DNA: TGTGCCAGCAGCCTTGGGACAGGGCCTAGCACAGATACGCAGTATTTT
J gene: TRBJ1-1; clone size: once; V gene: TRBV7-4; D gene: -; CDR3 protein: CASSLNRRDRVVDTEAFF; CDR3 DNA: TGTGCCAGCAGCTTAAACAGGAGGGATCGGGTTGTAGACACTGAAGCTTTCTTT
J gene: TRBJ1-2; clone size: -; V gene: TRBV5-4; D gene: TRBD1; CDR3 protein: CASSSTELGQFISNYGYTF; CDR3 DNA: TGTGCCAGCAGCTCGACTGAGTTGGGACAGTTTATCTCTAACTATGGCTACACCTTC
J gene: TRBJ2-7; clone size: -; V gene: TRBV6-5; D gene: -; CDR3 protein: CASSYIGVTNYEQYF; CDR3 DNA: TGTGCCAGCAGTTACATAGGGGTAACAAACTACGAGCAGTACTTC
J gene: TRBJ1-2; clone size: few; V gene: TRBV13; D gene: -; CDR3 protein: CASSSFNYEYGYTF; CDR3 DNA: TGTGCCAGCAGCTCCTTTAACTATGAGTATGGCTACACCTTC
J gene: TRBJ2-7; clone size: -; V gene: TRBV27; D gene: TRBD2; CDR3 protein: CASSQTSWGSYEQYF; CDR3 DNA: TGTGCCAGCAGTCAGACTAGCTGGGGCTCCTACGAGCAGTACTTC
J gene: TRBJ2-1; clone size: -; V gene: TRBV4-1; D gene: -; CDR3 protein: CASSSTVLYNEQFF; CDR3 DNA: TGCGCCAGCAGCTCTACAGTCCTTTACAATGAGCAGTTCTTC
J gene: TRBJ2-2; clone size: -; V gene: TRBV27; D gene: -; CDR3 protein: CASSLGPSENGGELFF; CDR3 DNA: TGTGCCAGCAGTCTAGGCCCGTCAGAAAACGGCGGGGAGCTGTTTTTT
J gene: TRBJ1-1; clone size: once; V gene: TRBV5-4; D gene: -; CDR3 protein: CASSLVGSEPMNTEAFF; CDR3 DNA: TGTGCCAGCAGCTTGGTGGGCTCAGAGCCCATGAACACTGAAGCTTTCTTT
J gene: TRBJ2-7; clone size: -; V gene: TRBV7-9; D gene: -; CDR3 protein: CASSPPGRGWYEQYF; CDR3 DNA: TGTGCCAGCAGCCCACCCGGCAGGGGTTGGTACGAGCAGTACTTC
J gene: TRBJ1-2; clone size: -; V gene: TRBV9; D gene: -; CDR3 protein: CASSVGSGVGYTF; CDR3 DNA: TGTGCCAGCAGCGTAGGGTCAGGGGTAGGCTACACCTTC
J gene: TRBJ1-5; clone size: -; V gene: TRBV5-1; D gene: TRBD1; CDR3 protein: CASSLGGQGGDQPQHF; CDR3 DNA: TGCGCCAGCAGCTTGGGGGGACAGGGAGGGGATCAGCCCCAGCATTTT
J gene: TRBJ1-2; clone size: -; V gene: TRBV20-1; D gene: -; CDR3 protein: CSALGYYGYTF; CDR3 DNA: TGCAGTGCCCTCGGGTACTATGGCTACACCTTC
J gene: TRBJ2-2; clone size: -; V gene: TRBV28; D gene: TRBD1; CDR3 protein: CASSPPCRDRFGDTGELFF; CDR3 DNA: TGTGCCAGCAGTCCCCCATGCCGGGACAGGTTTGGGGACACCGGGGAGCTGTTTTTT
J gene: TRBJ2-2; clone size: once; V gene: TRBV4-1; D gene: -; CDR3 protein: CASSQARAPETGELFF; CDR3 DNA: TGCGCCAGCAGCCAAGCCAGGGCCCCCGAAACCGGGGAGCTGTTTTTT
J gene: TRBJ1-2; clone size: -; V gene: TRBV2; D gene: TRBD1; CDR3 protein: CASGPRTGAPDTF; CDR3 DNA: TGTGCCAGCGGTCCCAGGACAGGGGCTCCCGACACCTTC